This T cell receptor (beta chain) was recorded in a study of CD8 T cells in Susac syndrome. With random hexamers, 0.5 to 1 ug RNA was reverse transcribed. Coverage of TCR beta CDR3 amplification by immunoSEQ multiplex PCR extended to 54 Vbeta and 13 Jbeta. TCRdb reprocessed the immunoSEQ multiplex PCR reads via MiXCR and lists one record per CDR3 protein. The sample has 74,000 or so distinct CDR3 sequences; under 95% are singletons. The CDR3 length is 17 residues. The germline V gene encodes CDR1 SGHDN and CDR2 FVKESK. V dropped 4 bases and J dropped 2 bases, with 19 bases sitting between them. This TCR came from a human donor with Susac syndrome. The specimen sequenced was CD4+ T cells from PBMCs. The rearrangement links TRBV14 to TRBJ2-3; TRBD2 is a possible D gene (6 bases). The CDR3 bases are TGTGCCAGCAGCCCTTTTACGGGGGTAGGTCCCACAGATACGCAGTATTTT. Translated: CASSPFTGVGPTDTQYF. Full variable domain (rest looked up from reference TRBV14 and TRBJ2-3): EAGVTQFPSHSVIEKGQTVTLRCDPISGHDNLYWYRRVMGKEIKFLLHFVKESKQDESGMPNNRFLAERTGGTYSTLKVQPAELEDSGVYFCASSPFTGVGPTDTQYFGPGTRLTVL.